The 12 T cell receptor beta chains below were found in one sample sequenced in a study of Graves' ophthalmopathy and Graves' hyperthyroidism. RNA transcripts yielded amplified TCR beta CDR3 regions. Scientists carried out first-round RT-PCR using HTBI primers and then a second-round multiplex PCR. TCRdb redid the calling of the multiplex PCR reads with MiXCR, one entry per CDR3 protein. This table has 660,000 or so distinct CDR3 sequences, 35% to 45% appearing once. Sequencing was done on a sample of peripheral blood. Source of these receptors: an adult man with Graves' ophthalmopathy.

This sequence joins TRBV24-1 and TRBJ2-3; D is possibly TRBD2 (6 bases). The CDR3 loop spans 16 amino acids. V was pared by 0 bases and J by 3 bases, with 12 bases between. Per germline, CDR1 KGHDR and CDR2 SFDVKD. CDR3: CATSDLGGTETDTQYF. The CDR3 nucleotides read TGTGCCACCAGTGATTTGGGGGGGACGGAGACAGATACGCAGTATTTT.

A remark on this clonotype: A read error may produce the germline difference seen at one junction end. The J gene is TRBJ2-7, the V gene TRBV10-3; tentative D call: TRBD1 (6 bases). Germline V lookup: CDR1 ENHRY, CDR2 SYGVKD. This CDR3 comprises 14 residues. CDR3: CASSERTVTYEQYF. Here the CDR3 DNA reads TGTGCCAGCAGTGAACGGACAGTAACCTACGAGCAGTACTTC.

V is TRBV5-8 and J is TRBJ2-2; D is possibly TRBD1 or TRBD2 (5 bases each). There are 17 residues in the CDR3. Per germline, CDR1 SGHTS and CDR2 YDEGEE. Trimming cost V 4 bases and J 4 bases, with 20 bases left between them. The CDR3 DNA is TGTGCCAGCAGCGTAACCCGTGGGACCTTTACCACCGGGGAGCTGTTTTTT. Amino acids: CASSVTRGTFTTGELFF.

With respect to this clonotype: A much larger clone sits a single nucleotide away, making a read error possible. CDR3 residues: CASSDPTDGHYGYTF. Here the CDR3 DNA reads TGTGCCAGCAGTGACCCGACCGACGGACACTATGGCTACACCTTC. The chain is built from TRBV6-6 and TRBJ1-2, with D hard to call. V was pared by 5 bases and J by 3 bases, with 16 bases between. Germline CDR1 is MNHNY and CDR2 is SVGAGI (reference sequence). The CDR3 spans 15 residues.

This rearrangement joins TRBV19 to TRBJ1-1; 8 positions agree with TRBD1. Per germline, CDR1 LNHDA and CDR2 SQIVND (reference sequence). The J segment lost 1 base and the V segment lost 7 bases, leaving 8 bases of the junction unmatched. The CDR3 extends over 15 amino acids. The CDR3, as DNA: TGTGCCAGTATCCCAGGGGGCGCGGGGAACACTGAAGCTTTCTTT. Its translation: CASIPGGAGNTEAFF.

The CDR3 reads CASSFARVSGNTIYF. The CDR3 DNA is TGTGCCAGCAGTTTCGCCAGGGTCTCTGGAAACACCATATATTTT. V usage is TRBV12-3 or TRBV12-4 and J usage is TRBJ1-3, with D possibly being TRBD1 (5 bases). V was shortened by 3 bases and J by 0 bases, with 9 bases between the two germline ends. This CDR3 is 15 amino acids long.

The genes are TRBV4-1 and TRBJ2-7; D is undetermined. Per the germline V gene, CDR1 is MGHRA and CDR2 is YSYEKL. V lost 1 base and J 0 bases, leaving 10 bases between the germline ends. The CDR3 totals 15 residues. The CDR3 region has the DNA TGCGCCAGCAGCCAAGGGTCAGTCCCCTCCTACGAGCAGTACTTC. It specifies CASSQGSVPSYEQYF.

Notes on this clonotype: Sequence at one end of the junction differs from germline and may be a read error. The chain joins TRBV7-8 to TRBJ2-5, with D perhaps matching TRBD1 or TRBD2 (5 bases each). CDR1 and CDR2 from the germline V gene are SGHVS and FQNEAQ. CDR3 size: 16 residues. The CDR3 DNA reads TGTGCCAGCAGCTTAGTTCGAGGGGCAGGGCAAGAGGCCCAGTACTTC. The encoded protein is CASSLVRGAGQEAQYF. Variable domain in full (rest from reference TRBV7-8 and TRBJ2-5): GAGVSQSPRYKVAKRGQDVALRCDPISGHVSLFWYQQALGQGPEFLTYFQNEAQLDKSGLPSDRFFAERPEGSVSTLKIQRTQQEDSAVYLCASSLVRGAGQEAQYFGPGTRLLVL.

This clonotype was observed at least ten times. The rearrangement uses TRBV15 and TRBJ2-5, with D maybe TRBD2 (5 bases). The germline V gene encodes CDR1 LNHNV and CDR2 YYDKDF (reference sequence). The CDR3 is 13 amino acids. V gave up 3 bases and J gave up 1 base, with 6 bases separating them. The CDR3 protein is CATSSGLQETQYF. DNA of the CDR3: TGTGCCACCAGCAGTGGACTCCAAGAGACCCAGTACTTC.

This clonotype was seen only a few times. J is TRBJ2-1 and V is TRBV10-2; 7 positions agree with TRBD2. Trimming removed 7 bases from V and 8 bases from J; junction bases left unmatched: 8. Germline-derived CDR1 and CDR2 are WSHSY and SAAADI. This CDR3 spans 13 amino acids. CDR3 region: CASKRTSGYEQFF. DNA of the CDR3: TGCGCCAGCAAAAGGACTAGTGGGTATGAGCAGTTCTTC.

The sample holds many counts of this clonotype. The chain is built from TRBV10-3 and TRBJ2-2, with D maybe TRBD1 (5 bases). The length of the CDR3 is 13 residues. Trimming left V 6 bases short and J 7 bases short, with 12 bases between. Germline-derived CDR1 and CDR2 are ENHRY and SYGVKD. In nucleotides, the CDR3 is TGTGCCATCAGGACCGGGCAGGGCGGGGAGCTGTTTTTT. Its protein is CAIRTGQGGELFF.

This clonotype came up many times. The rearrangement uses TRBV19 and TRBJ2-6; 8 bases match TRBD1. V lost 5 bases and J lost 3; bases outside the gene matches: 15. CDR3 length: 19 residues. The V gene's germline CDR1 is LNHDA and CDR2 SQIVND (reference sequence). The CDR3 DNA sequence: TGTGCCAGTAGTCCCCCCCGGACAGGGACCCAAGTTGGGGCCAACGTCCTGACTTTC. Amino acids: CASSPPRTGTQVGANVLTF. Combining the CDR3 with reference TRBV19 and TRBJ2-6 gives the whole variable domain DGGITQSPKYLFRKEGQNVTLSCEQNLNHDAMYWYRQDPGQGLRLIYYSQIVNDFQKGDIAEGYSVSREKKESFPLTVTSAQKNPTAFYLCASSPPRTGTQVGANVLTFGAGSRLTVL.